Listed below are T cell receptor beta chains from one sample, sequenced in a study of CD4 T cells in relation to SARS-CoV-2 and coronaviruses. Sequenced by immunoSEQ multiplex PCR; TCRdb stores in-frame clones only, minus some. The data show 30,000 or so clones, about three quarters seen once. These receptors are not linked to any known antigen. The source material was CD4+ T cells from PBMCs, cultured in vitro. These receptors were taken from a human donor in good health. Both conserved end residues are part of each CDR3. The D gene is left open where the match is weak. The listing skips clone size in some rows; elsewhere it reads once, few, many or a size class.

>TRBD2|TRBV5-5|-|TRBJ2-3
CASSLGVAGTPDTQYF
TGTGCCAGCAGCTTGGGCGTAGCGGGAACCCCAGATACGCAGTATTTT
>-|TRBV6-4|once|TRBJ2-3
CASTAGGSLTDTQYF
TGTGCCAGCACCGCCGGCGGCTCCCTCACAGATACGCAGTATTTT
>-|TRBV10-1|-|TRBJ2-2
CASSESIGATNTGELFF
TGCGCCAGCAGTGAGTCGATCGGGGCGACGAACACCGGGGAGCTGTTTTTT
>TRBD2|TRBV5-6|-|TRBJ2-2
CASRLAGGMSTGELFF
TGTGCCAGCAGACTAGCGGGGGGGATGAGCACCGGGGAGCTGTTTTTT
>TRBD2|TRBV7-2|-|TRBJ2-3
CASSIRLAGDTQYF
TGTGCCAGCAGCATCCGACTAGCGGGAGATACGCAGTATTTT
>-|TRBV6-5|-|TRBJ1-2
CASRGLLRDTYGYTF
TGTGCCAGCAGGGGACTTTTACGGGATACCTATGGCTACACCTTC
>TRBD2|TRBV7-2|few|TRBJ2-7
CASSLSSGRFSYEQYF
TGTGCCAGCAGCTTATCTAGCGGGCGATTCTCCTACGAGCAGTACTTC
>-|TRBV7-9|-|TRBJ1-4
CASSLDSGPQGYEKLFF
TGTGCCAGCAGCTTAGACTCCGGGCCCCAAGGCTATGAAAAACTGTTTTTT
>-|TRBV7-9|once|TRBJ1-1
CASSSGLALNTEAFF
TGTGCCAGCAGCTCGGGACTGGCGCTGAACACTGAAGCTTTCTTT
>-|TRBV5-5|-|TRBJ1-1
CASSSRLGRAFF
TGTGCCAGCAGCTCCCGCCTCGGGCGGGCTTTCTTT
>TRBD1|TRBV7-8|-|TRBJ2-7
CASSLSGQGYEQYF
TGTGCCAGCAGCTTATCGGGACAGGGGTACGAGCAGTACTTC
>TRBD2|TRBV3-1/TRBV3-2|-|TRBJ2-3
CASSANSGGPSGTDTQYF
TGTGCCAGCAGCGCCAATAGCGGGGGCCCTTCCGGGACAGATACGCAGTATTTT
>TRBD1|TRBV6-6|-|TRBJ2-5
CASSLTPGTGGRETQYF
TGTGCCAGCAGTCTTACTCCCGGGACAGGGGGCAGGGAGACCCAGTACTTC
>-|TRBV3-1/TRBV3-2|few|TRBJ1-1
CASSQDYLNTEAFF
TGTGCCAGCAGCCAAGACTACTTGAACACTGAAGCTTTCTTT
>-|TRBV11-2|-|TRBJ2-1
CASSPLGGKGHNEQFF
TGTGCCAGCAGCCCCCTGGGAGGCAAGGGACACAATGAGCAGTTCTTC
>TRBD1|TRBV30|-|TRBJ2-5
CAWRQGASLLETQYF
TGTGCCTGGAGACAGGGGGCTTCCCTTCTAGAGACCCAGTACTTC
>-|TRBV4-1|-|TRBJ2-3
CASSQDRDPAGTDTQYF
TGCGCCAGCAGCCAAGATCGGGACCCTGCGGGCACAGATACGCAGTATTTT
>-|TRBV5-1|-|TRBJ2-7
CASSYGDEQYF
TGCGCCAGCAGCTACGGGGACGAGCAGTACTTC
>TRBD1|TRBV11-3|-|TRBJ2-1
CASSRGTGVHGSYNEQFF
TGTGCCAGCAGCCGTGGGACAGGGGTTCACGGGTCCTACAATGAGCAGTTCTTC
>-|TRBV19|-|TRBJ1-1
CASQPEGGTEAFF
TGTGCCAGCCAGCCCGAAGGAGGCACTGAAGCTTTCTTT